The 30 T cell receptor beta chains given below trace back to one sample, sequenced in a study of beta chain features in type 1 diabetes. Findings and caveats of the study: For Type 1 diabetes patients, all four CD4+ subsets carried TCRB CDR3s that were moderately but significantly shorter.

All of the isolated RNA was reverse transcribed, so expressed TCRB transcripts were sequenced. Only in-frame clones appear in the TCRdb table, and some are missing; sequencing was by immunoSEQ multiplex PCR. The sample includes hundreds of thousands of clones, over 12% of them seen just once. No antigen has been assigned to these receptors. The specimen was naive CD4+ T cells from blood. All receptors come from a young man with type 1 diabetes.

This clone was seen only a few times. J is TRBJ2-3 and V is TRBV6-5, with a weak D call TRBD2 (5 bases). Trimming took 5 bases from V and 8 from J, leaving 11 bases between them. Germline V CDR1 and CDR2: MNHEY, SVGAGI. The length of the CDR3 is 12 residues. CDR3 nucleotides: TGTGCCAGCAGTGAAGTGGGAGTTACGCAGTATTTT. It specifies CASSEVGVTQYF.

Comment on this clone: Other DNA sequences of this sample code for an identical CDR3. As DNA, the CDR3 is TGCAGCGTTGAAAGGCAGGGAAAAGAGACCCAGTACTTC. This sequence encodes CSVERQGKETQYF. This chain connects TRBV29-1 to TRBJ2-5; perhaps TRBD1 as D (5 bases). The V end was cut by 2 bases, the J end by 3 bases, with 10 bases between. This CDR3 has 13 amino acids. Looked up from germline, CDR1 is SQVTM and CDR2 is ANQGSEA.

The chain combines TRBV5-4 with TRBJ2-3; D unclear. Germline V gene data show CDR1 as SGHNT and CDR2 as YYREEE (reference sequence). The V end was cut by 6 bases, the J end by 0 bases, with 11 bases between. The CDR3 contains 14 residues. The CDR3 loop reads CASNYYSSTDTQYF. In nucleotides, the CDR3 is TGTGCCAGCAACTACTATTCTAGCACAGATACGCAGTATTTT.

The CDR3 DNA sequence: TGTGCTAGTGCTTGGGACAGCAATCAGCCCCAGCATTTT. Translating gives CASAWDSNQPQHF. This chain uses TRBV12-5 with TRBJ1-5; a weak D match, TRBD1 (5 bases). Trimming removed 7 bases at V and 1 base at J, with 8 bases between. CDR3 length equals 13 residues. Germline CDR1 is LGHNT and CDR2 is FRNRAP.

V and J are TRBV5-6 and TRBJ2-2; D possibly corresponds to TRBD2 (6 bases). Trimming removed 4 bases from V and 2 bases from J, with 15 bases in between. Germline CDR1 reads SGHDT; CDR2 reads YYEEEE. This CDR3 contains 16 residues. CDR3 region: CASSHRAGLNTGELFF. CDR3 coding DNA: TGTGCCAGCAGCCATAGGGCGGGACTCAACACCGGGGAGCTGTTTTTT.

This clone came up a few times. The rearrangement joins TRBV4-3 to TRBJ2-2; D possibly corresponds to TRBD2 (5 bases). The CDR3 totals 20 residues. Between the trimmed V and J ends, which lost 10 bases and 5 bases, there was a span of 35 bases. Germline V lookup: CDR1 LGHNA, CDR2 YSLEER. CDR3 in amino acids: CATSQWETIPSLLRTGELFF. The CDR3 bases are TGCGCCACCTCTCAATGGGAGACGATACCATCCCTCCTCCGTACCGGGGAGCTGTTTTTT.

The chain joins TRBV10-3 to TRBJ1-2; maybe TRBD1 (5 bases). There are 12 residues in the CDR3. V was trimmed by 5 bases and J by 7 bases, leaving 11 bases between them. Germline lookup yields CDR1 ENHRY and CDR2 SYGVKD. The CDR3: CAISLRDGGYTF. CDR3 DNA sequence: TGTGCCATCAGTCTGAGGGACGGTGGCTACACCTTC.

This clone was counted between two and nine times. V gene TRBV7-2 combines with J gene TRBJ1-6; 8 nucleotides align to TRBD1. This CDR3 spans 16 amino acids. The junction had 8 bases not matched to a gene; V was cut back by 3 bases and J by 7 bases. Germline CDR1 is SGHTA and CDR2 is FQGNSA. Here the CDR3 DNA reads TGTGCCAGCAGCTTGCAGGGGGCCTTACGCAATTCACCCCTCCACTTT. Its protein is CASSLQGALRNSPLHF.

This clone has more than one count but fewer than ten. The chain employs TRBV4-2 and TRBJ2-1; either TRBD1 or TRBD2 may fit D (5 bases each). This CDR3 has 18 residues. Germline CDR1 is LGHNA and CDR2 is YNFKEQ. V gave up 0 bases and J gave up 10 bases, with 25 bases separating them. CDR3 region: CASSQEGVWERAYREQFF. DNA for the CDR3: TGTGCCAGCAGCCAAGAAGGGGTATGGGAGAGGGCCTACAGGGAGCAGTTCTTC.

This clone was counted between two and nine times. The chain joins TRBV30 to TRBJ1-5; weak D call: TRBD1 (5 bases). Trimming stripped 0 bases from V and 7 bases from J, with 16 bases between. The CDR3 has 15 amino acids. In germline, CDR1 is GTSNPN, CDR2 SVGIG (reference sequence). CDR3 DNA: TGTGCCTGGAGTGTAGGGGCGAGGGCAGACCAGCCCCAGCATTTT. The encoded protein is CAWSVGARADQPQHF.

Only a few counts were recorded for this clone. The chain joins TRBV7-9 to TRBJ1-1; unclear D gene. CDR1 and CDR2 (germline): SEHNR, FQNEAQ (reference sequence). V dropped 6 bases and J dropped 0 bases, with 14 bases sitting between them. This CDR3 has 15 amino acids. The DNA for the CDR3 is TGTGCCAGCAGTCCCGGGGTGGGCATGAACACTGAAGCTTTCTTT. Translated, it gives CASSPGVGMNTEAFF. Based on the CDR3 plus reference TRBV7-9 and TRBJ1-1, the full variable domain is DTGVSQNPRHKITKRGQNVTFRCDPISEHNRLYWYRQTLGQGPEFLTYFQNEAQLEKSRLLSDRFSAERPKGSFSTLEIQRTEQGDSAMYLCASSPGVGMNTEAFFGQGTRLTVV.

The rearrangement uses TRBV4-3 and TRBJ1-4, with TRBD1 identical over 7 bases. The CDR3 totals 16 residues. Germline CDR1 and CDR2: LGHNA and YSLEER. V shed 2 bases and J 0 bases; nucleotides not matched to a gene: 3. The CDR3 reads CASSQTGVATNEKLFF. The CDR3 DNA reads TGCGCCAGCAGCCAAACAGGGGTCGCAACTAATGAAAAACTGTTTTTT.

This clone was counted between two and nine times. V is TRBV5-6 and J is TRBJ2-7; TRBD1 matches at 8 bases. Germline CDR1 is SGHDT and CDR2 is YYEEEE. The CDR3 extends over 16 amino acids. Trimming at V came to 4 bases and at J to 0 bases, leaving 9 bases not matched to a gene. The CDR3 sequence is CASSRLRDRSSYEQYF. The CDR3 DNA sequence: TGTGCCAGCAGCAGGTTGAGGGACAGGAGCTCCTACGAGCAGTACTTC.

Only a few counts were recorded for this clone. V usage is TRBV5-4 and J usage is TRBJ2-1, with TRBD1 as a possible D gene (7 bases). From germline, CDR1 is SGHNT and CDR2 YYREEE (reference sequence). V was shortened by 9 bases and J by 0 bases, with 19 bases between the two germline ends. The CDR3 contains 16 residues. CDR3 loop: CANSPGGSGSYNEQFF. Here the CDR3 DNA reads TGTGCCAATTCACCAGGGGGGAGTGGCTCCTACAATGAGCAGTTCTTC.

There are a few counts of this clone. Additional DNA sequences in this sample encode the identical CDR3. The rearrangement links TRBV9 to TRBJ1-2, with 8 positions matching TRBD1. Germline V lookup: CDR1 SGDLS, CDR2 YYNGEE. V gave up 0 bases and J gave up 4 bases; unmatched junction bases: 2. The CDR3 length is 14 residues. The CDR3 bases are TGTGCCAGCAGCGTAGGACAGGGGACCTATGGCTACACCTTC. Amino acid sequence: CASSVGQGTYGYTF.

This chain connects TRBV19 to TRBJ2-5; D not resolved. Trimming shortened V by 3 bases and J by 5 bases, and 13 bases separated the two germline ends. The germline V gene encodes CDR1 LNHDA and CDR2 SQIVND (reference sequence). The CDR3 is made up of 14 amino acids. CDR3 sequence reads: CASSIRRSVETQYF. The CDR3 bases are TGTGCCAGTAGTATCCGGCGCAGTGTCGAGACCCAGTACTTC. Full variable domain (outside the CDR3, taken from reference TRBV19 and TRBJ2-5): DGGITQSPKYLFRKEGQNVTLSCEQNLNHDAMYWYRQDPGQGLRLIYYSQIVNDFQKGDIAEGYSVSREKKESFPLTVTSAQKNPTAFYLCASSIRRSVETQYFGPGTRLLVL.

This rearrangement joins TRBV21-1 to TRBJ2-1; the table's D gene call, TRBD2, was not cross checked with the DNA. TRBV21-1 is an annotated pseudogene. The CDR3 is made up of 14 amino acids. CDR3 loop: CASSPTDGGDEQFF. In DNA form, the CDR3 reads TGTGCCAGCAGCCCTACGGACGGAGGCGATGAGCAGTTCTTC.

This clone has just a few counts. The chain carries TRBV5-6 and TRBJ2-1; the D is unclear. The germline V gene has CDR1 SGHDT and CDR2 YYEEEE. V gave up 2 bases and J gave up 6 bases, with 6 bases separating them. The CDR3 consists of 12 residues. The CDR3 is CASSFQPNEQFF. The CDR3 DNA is TGTGCCAGCAGCTTTCAACCCAATGAGCAGTTCTTC.

V and J are TRBV7-9 and TRBJ2-5; the D is unclear. Germline V gene data show CDR1 as SEHNR and CDR2 as FQNEAQ (reference sequence). The CDR3 covers 10 residues. Trimming took 8 bases from V and 4 from J, leaving 5 bases between them. Here the CDR3 DNA reads TGTGCCAGCGCAGCAGAGACCCAGTACTTC. It is translated as CASAAETQYF.

This clone has a single count. This chain uses TRBV4-1 with TRBJ1-1; 11 positions agree with TRBD1. In germline, CDR1 is MGHRA, CDR2 YSYEKL. CDR3 length equals 16 residues. With V trimmed by 4 bases and J by 6 bases, 10 bases remained unmatched. CDR3 protein: CASSLGQGAFGAEAFF. CDR3 DNA sequence: TGCGCCAGCAGCCTCGGACAGGGGGCGTTTGGCGCTGAAGCTTTCTTT.

The table lists this clone with a few counts. The rearrangement uses TRBV19 and TRBJ2-1; TRBD1 might be the D (6 bases). There are 13 residues in the CDR3. The germline V gene has CDR1 LNHDA and CDR2 SQIVND (reference sequence). V lost 5 bases and J lost 3, with 8 bases in between. The CDR3 nucleotides are TGTGCCAGTAGTGGACAGTTCTACAATGAGCAGTTCTTC. This gives the protein CASSGQFYNEQFF.

This sequence joins TRBV9 and TRBJ1-1, with TRBD1 as a possible D gene (6 bases). Per the germline V gene, CDR1 is SGDLS and CDR2 is YYNGEE. The CDR3 runs 14 residues. V lost 4 bases and J lost 1, with 11 bases in between. CDR3 residues: CASSLDSRNTEAFF. CDR3 bases: TGTGCCAGCAGCCTGGACAGCCGGAACACTGAAGCTTTCTTT. Looking up the rest from reference TRBV9 and TRBJ1-1 gives the full variable domain: DSGVTQTPKHLITATGQRVTLRCSPRSGDLSVYWYQQSLDQGLQFLIQYYNGEERAKGNILERFSAQQFPDLHSELNLSSLELGDSALYFCASSLDSRNTEAFFGQGTRLTVV.

The CDR3 here is CASSLLDEQYF. DNA of the CDR3: TGTGCCAGCAGCTTACTGGACGAGCAGTACTTC. V is TRBV7-9 and J is TRBJ2-7; D remains unclear. Trimming pared 2 bases from V and 5 bases from J, leaving 4 bases between. Looked up from germline, CDR1 is SEHNR and CDR2 is FQNEAQ (reference sequence). The CDR3 is 11 amino acids.

The rearrangement links TRBV29-1 to TRBJ1-4; TRBD1 matches at 7 bases. Trimming at V came to 7 bases and at J to 8 bases, leaving 10 bases not matched to a gene. The CDR3 spans 13 residues. Per the germline V gene, CDR1 is SQVTM and CDR2 is ANQGSEA. The CDR3 DNA is TGCAGCGGTGCCAGGGGGAAAGGAGAAAAACTGTTTTTT. Its protein is CSGARGKGEKLFF.

The rearrangement joins TRBV5-1 to TRBJ2-7; D might be TRBD1 or TRBD2, each matching 5 bases. V gave up 2 bases and J gave up 2 bases, with 11 bases separating them. This CDR3 has 14 amino acids. Germline values: CDR1 SGHRS, CDR2 YFSETQ. This CDR3 is CASSFTGPAYEQYF. As DNA, the CDR3 is TGCGCCAGCAGCTTCACGGGACCCGCCTACGAGCAGTACTTC.

The V call is TRBV5-1, the J call TRBJ2-1; 13 bases are shared with TRBD2. The CDR3 has 16 amino acids. Germline CDR1 SGHRS, CDR2 YFSETQ. The trim removed 1 base at V and 5 bases at J, leaving 3 bases unmatched. The CDR3 bases are TGCGCCAGCAGCTTGAGGACTAGCGGGAGAAACAATGAGCAGTTCTTC. This codes for CASSLRTSGRNNEQFF.

This clone was recorded a few times. The genes are TRBV2 and TRBJ2-2, with D possibly TRBD1 on 5 matching bases. The V end was cut by 8 bases, the J end by 5 bases, with 15 bases between. The CDR3 contains 14 residues. Germline assignment: CDR1 SNHLY and CDR2 FYNNEI. CDR3 protein: CASYSRVGTGELFF. For the CDR3, the DNA is TGTGCCAGCTATTCCAGGGTGGGGACCGGGGAGCTGTTTTTT.

The chain uses TRBV29-1 and TRBJ1-2, with TRBD1 matching over 7 bases. The V gene's germline CDR1 is SQVTM and CDR2 ANQGSEA. The CDR3 runs 14 residues. J lost 4 bases, V lost 2 bases, and 7 bases had no gene match. The CDR3 sequence is CSVEFRSGGYGYTF. The CDR3 nucleotides are TGCAGCGTTGAATTTCGGTCAGGGGGCTATGGCTACACCTTC.

This chain connects TRBV20-1 to TRBJ2-7; 7 bases map to TRBD1. The germline CDR1 and CDR2 sequences are DFQATT and SNEGSKA (reference sequence). The CDR3 loop spans 11 amino acids. V lost 6 bases, J lost 7 bases, and 6 bases stayed unmatched. The CDR3 reads CSAPRGLEQYF. The CDR3 nucleotides read TGCAGTGCCCCGAGGGGGCTAGAGCAGTACTTC.

This chain links TRBV5-1 with TRBJ2-5; maybe TRBD2 (5 bases). Germline V gene sequence: CDR1 SGHRS, CDR2 YFSETQ. CDR3 size: 14 residues. V dropped 3 bases and J dropped 5 bases, with 14 bases sitting between them. CDR3 region: CASSSRSSGETQYF. CDR3 coding DNA: TGCGCCAGCAGCTCCCGATCATCGGGGGAGACCCAGTACTTC.